What follows are 32 T cell receptor beta chains derived from one specimen sequenced in a study of graft-versus-host responses after intestinal transplantation. TCRdb keeps only in-frame clones here, not all; method: immunoSEQ multiplex PCR. The table lists tens of thousands of clones, more than 70% of them singletons. For these receptors, no antigen is known. The sequencing here drew on unstimulated CD8+ T cells sorted from spleen or lymph node cells, taken before intestinal transplant. Receptors were obtained from a human donor who received an intestinal transplant.

The gene calls are TRBV6-1 and TRBJ2-3, with TRBD2 identical over 9 bases. The CDR3 has 16 amino acids. Germline V CDR1 and CDR2: MNHNS, SASEGT. V was clipped by 3 bases and J by 5 bases; unmatched bases: 9. CDR3 protein: CASSDVGGGAIDTQYF. For the CDR3, the DNA is TGTGCCAGCAGTGATGTCGGCGGGGGGGCTATAGATACGCAGTATTTT.

The chain uses TRBV5-4 and TRBJ2-1; 15 bases fit TRBD2. This CDR3 has 16 residues. The V segment lost 4 bases and the J segment 6 bases; nucleotides outside the gene matches: 5. Germline V CDR1 and CDR2: SGHNT, YYREEE (reference sequence). CDR3 coding DNA: TGTGCCAGCAGCGTAAAGGGACTAGCGGGAGGCAATGAGCAGTTCTTC. Protein product: CASSVKGLAGGNEQFF.

The rearrangement uses TRBV6-1 and TRBJ2-1, with 7 nucleotides matching TRBD2. CDR3 size: 17 residues. Germline V lookup: CDR1 MNHNS, CDR2 SASEGT. Trimming removed 2 bases from V and 4 bases from J; junction bases left unmatched: 11. The CDR3 here is CASSELGGGPIYNEQFF. The CDR3 DNA reads as TGTGCCAGCAGTGAATTGGGCGGGGGACCAATTTACAATGAGCAGTTCTTC.

The chain links TRBV28 to TRBJ2-5; D ambiguous. The CDR3 totals 13 residues. Deletions cut 2 bases from V and 2 bases from J, with 6 bases between. Germline CDR1 reads MDHEN; CDR2 reads SYDVKM. DNA of the CDR3: TGTGCCAGCAGTTTAGTTAGTCAAGAGACCCAGTACTTC. Translated, it gives CASSLVSQETQYF. Combining the CDR3 with reference TRBV28 and TRBJ2-5 gives the whole variable domain DVKVTQSSRYLVKRTGEKVFLECVQDMDHENMFWYRQDPGLGLRLIYFSYDVKMKEKGDIPEGYSVSREKKERFSLILESASTNQTSMYLCASSLVSQETQYFGPGTRLLVL.

The CDR3 sequence: CASSGSASAPMIQETQYF. In nucleotides, the CDR3 is TGTGCCAGCAGTGGATCGGCTAGCGCTCCCATGATCCAAGAGACCCAGTACTTC. This sequence joins TRBV27 and TRBJ2-5, with a weak D call TRBD2 (6 bases). The CDR3 is made up of 18 amino acids. CDR1 is MNHEY, CDR2 SMNVEV, per germline (reference sequence). V lost 5 bases, J lost 1 base, and 23 bases lay in between.

This clone was recorded only once. The chain uses TRBV5-1 and TRBJ2-7; D is possibly TRBD2 (7 bases). Germline CDR1 and CDR2: SGHRS and YFSETQ. V was pared by 7 bases and J by 6 bases, with 17 bases between. The CDR3 covers 13 residues. As DNA, the CDR3 is TGCGCCAGCCGGGCGGGGGCTCCCGGCGAGCAGTACTTC. This encodes CASRAGAPGEQYF.

V gene TRBV13 combines with J gene TRBJ1-1; D perhaps matches TRBD1 (6 bases). Trimming removed 5 bases at V and 3 bases at J, with 7 bases between. This CDR3 is 12 amino acids long. CDR1 is PRHDT and CDR2 is FYEKMQ in the germline V gene (reference sequence). The chain's CDR3 is CASSPGDTEAFF. The CDR3 nucleotides are TGTGCCAGCAGCCCAGGGGACACTGAAGCTTTCTTT. Together with reference TRBV13 and TRBJ1-1, the CDR3 gives the full variable domain: AAGVIQSPRHLIKEKRETATLKCYPIPRHDTVYWYQQGPGQDPQFLISFYEKMQSDKGSIPDRFSAQQFSDYHSELNMSSLELGDSALYFCASSPGDTEAFFGQGTRLTVV.

The chain employs TRBV19 and TRBJ2-1; 12 nucleotides agree with TRBD2. V lost 1 base and J lost 6; bases outside the gene matches: 1. Germline V lookup: CDR1 LNHDA, CDR2 SQIVND (reference sequence). This CDR3 comprises 15 residues. For the CDR3, the DNA is TGTGCCAGTAGTATAGGGACTAGCGGGGTCAATGAGCAGTTCTTC. This sequence encodes CASSIGTSGVNEQFF.

The CDR3 coding sequence is TGCGCCAGCAGCCCTGGAGAATCTAGCACAGATACGCAGTATTTT. Translated: CASSPGESSTDTQYF. The rearrangement joins TRBV5-1 to TRBJ2-3, with no clear D. CDR1 is SGHRS and CDR2 is YFSETQ in the germline V gene. The CDR3 totals 15 residues. Trimming removed 4 bases from V and 0 bases from J, with 12 bases in between.

The chain uses TRBV2 and TRBJ2-7; D might be TRBD1 (5 bases). Trimming shortened V by 1 base and J by 7 bases, and 14 bases separated the two germline ends. The CDR3 is 14 residues long. The germline CDR1 and CDR2 sequences are SNHLY and FYNNEI. Written as DNA, the CDR3 is TGTGCCAGCAGTGAAGGCAGGGAATTACGGGAGCAGTACTTC. It yields the protein CASSEGRELREQYF.

Here the CDR3 DNA reads TGTGCCAGCAGTGTCGGGAGGGGCACAGATACGCAGTATTTT. Amino acid sequence: CASSVGRGTDTQYF. The rearrangement links TRBV2 to TRBJ2-3; 8 nucleotides agree with TRBD2. V lost 4 bases to trimming and J lost 1 base; unmatched junction nucleotides: 1. The germline gives CDR1 SNHLY, CDR2 FYNNEI. CDR3 length equals 14 residues.

V is TRBV7-9 and J is TRBJ2-7, with 11 bases aligning to TRBD1. CDR3 length: 15 amino acids. Germline assignment: CDR1 SEHNR and CDR2 FQNEAQ (reference sequence). Losses at the gene ends were 0 bases for V and 6 bases for J; bases not matched to a gene: 4. CDR3 DNA sequence: TGTGCCAGCAGCTTAGCTGGACAGGGGGCTGCCGAGCAGTACTTC. It translates to CASSLAGQGAAEQYF.

The rearrangement links TRBV29-1 to TRBJ1-2, with a tentative D call TRBD1 (5 bases). Trimming stripped 6 bases from V and 8 bases from J, with 16 bases between. Germline CDR1 SQVTM, CDR2 ANQGSEA. The CDR3 sequence is 12 residues long. For the CDR3, the DNA is TGCAGCGTACCGCAGGGTGGTGGGGGCTACACCTTC. Translation: CSVPQGGGGYTF.

The chain employs TRBV4-2 and TRBJ2-1; D is unresolved. V dropped 4 bases and J dropped 5 bases, with 9 bases sitting between them. This CDR3 is built from 13 residues. The V gene's germline CDR1 is LGHNA and CDR2 YNFKEQ. CDR3 amino acids: CASSPTLDNEQFF. The CDR3 nucleotides are TGTGCCAGCAGCCCTACCCTGGACAATGAGCAGTTCTTC.

The gene calls are TRBV18 and TRBJ2-1; 10 positions match TRBD2. Germline V gene data show CDR1 as KGHSH and CDR2 as LQKENI. The J segment lost 4 bases and the V segment lost 0 bases, leaving 9 bases of the junction unmatched. The CDR3 runs to 18 residues. CDR3 sequence reads: CASSPPASGLADYNEQFF. In nucleotides, the CDR3 is TGTGCCAGCTCACCACCCGCGTCAGGACTAGCGGATTACAATGAGCAGTTCTTC. The full variable domain, with the rest looked up from reference TRBV18 and TRBJ2-1, is NAGVMQNPRHLVRRRGQEARLRCSPMKGHSHVYWYRQLPEEGLKFMVYLQKENIIDESGMPKERFSAEFPKEGPSILRIQQVVRGDSAAYFCASSPPASGLADYNEQFFGPGTRLTVL.

This CDR3 reads CAKKKGPSKGQANSPLHF. The CDR3 bases are TGTGCCAAGAAAAAGGGCCCCTCTAAGGGACAGGCTAATTCACCCCTCCACTTT. The chain is built from TRBV5-3 and TRBJ1-6; 8 nucleotides match TRBD1. TRBV5-3 is given ORF status, its function remaining uncertain. CDR3 length: 18 residues. With V trimmed by 9 bases and J by 6 bases, 20 bases remained unmatched.

This chain joins TRBV6-6 and TRBJ2-5; TRBD1 matches 8 bases. Germline loops: CDR1 MNHNY, CDR2 SVGAGI (reference sequence). V shed 6 bases, J shed 0 bases, and the junction held 9 bases outside the gene matches. CDR3 length: 16 residues. CDR3 loop: CASSNGDRSYQETQYF. The CDR3 nucleotides read TGTGCCAGCAGCAACGGGGACAGGTCGTACCAAGAGACCCAGTACTTC.

The chain joins TRBV6-5 to TRBJ1-1; D uncertain. CDR1 is MNHEY, CDR2 SVGAGI, per germline. This CDR3 spans 14 amino acids. With 6 bases removed from V and 0 bases from J, the gap between germline ends came to 11 bases. CDR3 nucleotides: TGTGCCAGCAGGGAGGGAGTTCTGAACACTGAAGCTTTCTTT. Translating it yields CASREGVLNTEAFF.

The chain carries TRBV19 and TRBJ2-7; a weak D match, TRBD1 (6 bases). The germline CDR1 and CDR2 sequences are LNHDA and SQIVND (reference sequence). This CDR3 is 14 amino acids long. Deletions cut 4 bases from V and 5 bases from J, with 15 bases between. The chain's CDR3 is CASSSYRASDEQYF. In DNA, the CDR3 is TGTGCCAGTAGTAGCTACAGGGCCTCGGACGAGCAGTACTTC.

This clone came up once. Other DNA sequences in the sample encode the same CDR3. The V call is TRBV28, the J call TRBJ1-5; TRBD1 might be the D (5 bases). CDR1 and CDR2 (germline): MDHEN, SYDVKM. The CDR3 is 12 amino acids. V was trimmed by 6 bases and J by 7 bases, leaving 10 bases between them. This chain's CDR3 is CASRPGSQPQHF. For the CDR3, the DNA is TGTGCCAGCAGGCCAGGGTCGCAGCCCCAGCATTTT.

The chain couples TRBV28 to TRBJ2-7; 9 bases are a match to TRBD1. Germline assignment: CDR1 MDHEN and CDR2 SYDVKM. The trim removed 2 bases at V and 2 bases at J, leaving 4 bases unmatched. This CDR3 spans 15 amino acids. This CDR3 is CASSLPRTGAYEQYF. The CDR3 region has the DNA TGTGCCAGCAGTTTACCGAGGACAGGGGCCTACGAGCAGTACTTC.

V is TRBV7-3 and J is TRBJ2-3; D gene ambiguous. V was cut by 3 bases and J by 2 bases, with 6 bases left in between. Germline V gene sequence: CDR1 SGHTA, CDR2 FQGTGA. The CDR3 has 13 amino acids. Here the CDR3 reads CASSFIPTDTQYF. The CDR3 nucleotides are TGTGCCAGCAGCTTTATTCCCACAGATACGCAGTATTTT.

The chain uses TRBV19 and TRBJ2-1, with a possible D match to TRBD2 (5 bases). The ends were cut back, 5 bases at V and 4 bases at J, with 15 bases in the middle. The germline gives CDR1 LNHDA, CDR2 SQIVND (reference sequence). This CDR3 has 15 amino acids. The chain's CDR3 is CASSYPGRGYNEQFF. The CDR3 DNA follows: TGTGCCAGTAGTTATCCAGGCAGAGGGTACAATGAGCAGTTCTTC.

The V and J genes are TRBV15 and TRBJ2-2, with a weak D call TRBD2 (6 bases). CDR3 length equals 16 residues. The germline gives CDR1 LNHNV, CDR2 YYDKDF (reference sequence). With 1 base removed from V and 8 bases from J, the gap between germline ends came to 17 bases. CDR3 sequence: CATSRGGERESGELFF. The CDR3 bases are TGTGCCACCAGCAGAGGGGGGGAAAGGGAGTCTGGGGAGCTGTTTTTT. Full variable domain (outside the CDR3, taken from reference TRBV15 and TRBJ2-2): DAMVIQNPRYQVTQFGKPVTLSCSQTLNHNVMYWYQQKSSQAPKLLFHYYDKDFNNEADTPDNFQSRRPNTSFCFLDIRSPGLGDTAMYLCATSRGGERESGELFFGEGSRLTVL.

This clone has just a few counts. The rearrangement links TRBV9 to TRBJ1-3; 7 nucleotides line up with TRBD1. The V and J ends lost 3 bases and 1 base, in that order; junction bases with no gene match: 1. CDR1 is SGDLS and CDR2 is YYNGEE in the germline V gene. This CDR3 comprises 14 residues. In nucleotides, the CDR3 is TGTGCCAGCAGCGCGACAGGGTCTGGAAACACCATATATTTT. Translating it yields CASSATGSGNTIYF.

V and J are TRBV27 and TRBJ2-4, with 7 bases lining up with TRBD1. The germline gives CDR1 MNHEY, CDR2 SMNVEV (reference sequence). The trim removed 5 bases at V and 3 bases at J, leaving 10 bases unmatched. The CDR3 is 16 amino acids. The CDR3 sequence: CASSNYRGGGKNIQYF. In DNA, the CDR3 is TGTGCCAGCAGTAACTACAGGGGCGGCGGCAAAAACATTCAGTACTTC.

This clone was counted between two and nine times. CDR3 nucleotide sequence: TGTGCCAGCAGCTTAGAGCGGGGGCCCTTCTACGAGCAGTACTTC. This sequence encodes CASSLERGPFYEQYF. The chain joins TRBV7-2 to TRBJ2-7; 8 bases fit TRBD2. The CDR3 contains 15 residues. The germline CDR1 and CDR2 sequences are SGHTA and FQGNSA. Losses at the gene ends were 1 base for V and 3 bases for J; bases not matched to a gene: 5.

The CDR3 spells CASSQVAGGRGTEAFF. CDR3 DNA sequence: TGCGCCAGCAGCCAAGTGGCAGGGGGGCGCGGCACTGAAGCTTTCTTT. The rearrangement joins TRBV4-1 to TRBJ1-1, with 7 bases identical to TRBD1. Germline trimming cut 1 base from V and 4 bases from J; bases unmatched to any gene: 9. CDR1 and CDR2 from the germline V gene are MGHRA and YSYEKL. CDR3 length: 16 residues.

This clone has only one observation. The chain has TRBV9 and TRBJ1-1; D perhaps matches TRBD1 (5 bases). Trimming took off 0 bases at V and 1 base at J, with 7 bases between the two ends. CDR1 and CDR2 from the germline V gene are SGDLS and YYNGEE. The CDR3 totals 14 residues. CDR3 in DNA: TGTGCCAGCAGCGTAGGACAGTCGAACACTGAAGCTTTCTTT. It specifies CASSVGQSNTEAFF.

The chain recombines TRBV11-2 with TRBJ2-3, with TRBD2 matching over 11 bases. The trim removed 5 bases at V and 3 bases at J, leaving 13 bases unmatched. The CDR3 totals 18 residues. Germline V gene lookup returns CDR1 SGHAT and CDR2 FQNNGV. The DNA of the CDR3 is TGTGCCAGCAGCCCCATACTCTTTAGCGGGGGGGATACAGATACGCAGTATTTT. Amino acid sequence: CASSPILFSGGDTDTQYF.

This chain joins TRBV20-1 and TRBJ2-7, with D tentatively TRBD1 (5 bases). Trimming shortened V by 5 bases and J by 7 bases, and 12 bases separated the two germline ends. Per germline, CDR1 DFQATT and CDR2 SNEGSKA (reference sequence). The CDR3 is made up of 11 amino acids. The CDR3 DNA follows: TGCAGTGCTCGGACAAGGGGTGAGCAGTACTTC. Amino acids: CSARTRGEQYF.

The CDR3 region is CASSTHREGRGGELFF. The CDR3 DNA sequence: TGTGCCAGCAGCACCCACCGGGAGGGCCGTGGTGGGGAGCTGTTTTTT. This chain uses TRBV13 with TRBJ2-2; 8 nucleotides match TRBD2. V trimming: 5 bases; J trimming: 8 bases; junction bases outside the gene matches: 13. Per the germline V gene, CDR1 is PRHDT and CDR2 is FYEKMQ (reference sequence). The CDR3 is made up of 16 amino acids.